The T cell receptor beta chain described here comes from a study of blood T cell repertoires in COVID-19 (dated by TCRdb to 2018 to 2021). Regarding the study in general: Samples covering the acute and convalescent phases of COVID-19 were provided by collaborators in the United States, Italy and Spain. The prospective study material was composed of cDNA or gDNA derived from T cells, B-cell-depleted T cells, or PBMCs. Subjects who had been exposed to COVID-19, were actively infected with it, or had recovered from it provided the deeply sampled blood TCRbeta repertoires that made up the dataset. The repertoires were released in a freely available public database intended as a resource for research on the immune response to SARS-CoV-2. The samples were drawn from the first 160 participants of the ongoing ImmuneRACE study and from over 950 subjects provided by 6 global collaborators. The sample metadata nearly always contained a de-identified subject ID, COVID-19 status, age in years and sex. Where available, HLA class I and class II types were obtained from metadata supplied by the sample provider rather than from assay-based typing.

TCRbeta CDR3 regions were amplified from genomic DNA using the immunoSEQ Assay, a bias-controlled multiplex PCR. The published analysis was carried out like this. The number of nucleated cells in each sample was estimated from the amplification of reference gene primers within the assay. To quantify the absolute abundance of each unique TCRbeta CDR3 rearrangement, sequence reads were collapsed and filtered. For each sample, productive Simpson clonality was calculated as the square root of Simpson's diversity index across productive rearrangements. What TCRdb holds here is the immuneACCESS table cut down to in-frame rearrangements. Part of the clones is not present; checked against another copy, under half of the missing clones reflect an unresolved V gene, and the others are unexplained. V, J and clone size are those of that table, while D and trimming were read from the DNA. The sample profile shows fewer than 350,000 clones; 85% of them were found once. 1.9% of the sample rests with the top ten.

A note on this clone: Its cognate antigen has yet to be identified. No base quality values were provided; no much bigger clone lies one nucleotide off.

For CDR1 and CDR2, the germline V gene (reference sequence) lists LNHNV and YYDKDF. The CDR3 holds 16 amino acids from the cysteine to the phenylalanine. Of all the DNA, just the CDR3 is kept, 48 bases in frame from base 1. Relative to germline, V is missing 0 bases and J is missing 6 bases, with 6 bases of the junction outside any gene match. Overall study results and their limits: The quantity of clinical and demographic metadata differed by source and by participant and was supplied without curation.

Participants in the prospective study were enrolled through a virtual design, were aged about 18 to 89 years, and lived in roughly 25 United States geographic areas. In the prospective study, participants were assigned to cohorts based on the clinical history participants reported in a screening survey and a study questionnaire. Exposed participants were defined as having been in contact with someone with a PCR-confirmed or clinician-diagnosed COVID-19 case within 2 weeks of study entry. In the prospective study, mobile phlebotomists collected whole blood, serum and a nasopharyngeal or oropharyngeal swab from each participant. Participants in the prospective study had the option to provide additional blood draws and questionnaires over a roughly 2-month period. Before DNA extraction, blood samples from the prospective study were shipped at room temperature or frozen.

The sequence derives from a woman in her thirties who had been exposed to COVID-19. Sequencing was done on a sample of PBMCs or T cells enriched from blood (not recorded which). The chain is assembled from TRBV15 and TRBJ1-5, with 9 bases aligning to TRBD1. The sequenced DNA is TGTGCCACCAGCAGAGAAGGGACAGGGACTGGTCAGCCCCAGCATTTT. It specifies CATSREGTGTGQPQHF.